The 15 T cell receptor beta chains presented below share a single source sample, sequenced in a study of OX40 agonist ivuxolimab in advanced cancers. Profiled with immunoSEQ multiplex PCR; TCRdb holds only in-frame clones, not every one. The top ten hold 2.8% of the sample, which has 57,000 or so clones, about 85% seen once. This specimen consisted of CD4+ or CD8+ T cells sorted from blood, obtained in a trial of the OX40 agonist ivuxolimab. The receptors shown here come from an adult with an advanced solid tumor such as melanoma, head and neck, liver or kidney cancer.

The CDR3 loop is CASSSRRASEETQYF. CDR3 nucleotide sequence: TGTGCCAGCAGCTCAAGAAGGGCTTCCGAAGAGACCCAGTACTTC. The gene calls are TRBV7-2 and TRBJ2-5; D unresolved. This CDR3 spans 15 amino acids. V shed 4 bases and J shed 3 bases, with 15 bases lying between them. From germline, CDR1 is SGHTA and CDR2 FQGNSA.

This chain links TRBV10-1 with TRBJ2-7, with D possibly matching TRBD2 (5 bases). CDR1 is WNHNN and CDR2 is SYGVQD in the germline V gene (reference sequence). The ends were cut back, 7 bases at V and 2 bases at J, with 12 bases in the middle. The CDR3 has 13 amino acids. The CDR3 sequence: CASNLAHPYEQYF. As DNA, the CDR3 is TGCGCCAGCAACCTAGCCCACCCCTACGAGCAGTACTTC.

This sequence joins TRBV27 and TRBJ1-1; D remains unclear. The CDR3 sequence is 14 residues long. Germline V gene lookup returns CDR1 MNHEY and CDR2 SMNVEV (reference sequence). V was cut by 2 bases and J by 7 bases, with 14 bases left in between. The DNA for the CDR3 is TGTGCCAGCAGTTTACGAGGCGGGCCCCGTGAAGCTTTCTTT. Translated, it gives CASSLRGGPREAFF.

The rearrangement joins TRBV30 to TRBJ1-2; D not resolved. Germline loops: CDR1 GTSNPN, CDR2 SVGIG (reference sequence). The V end lost 0 bases, the J end lost 7 bases, and 12 bases lay between the germline ends. CDR3 length equals 13 residues. This chain's CDR3 is CAWSVLGFPGYTF. The CDR3 coding sequence is TGTGCCTGGAGTGTACTGGGGTTCCCTGGCTACACCTTC. The full variable domain, in which reference TRBV30 and TRBJ1-2 provide the parts outside the CDR3, is SQTIHQWPATLVQPVGSPLSLECTVEGTSNPNLYWYRQAAGRGLQLLFYSVGIGQISSEVPQNLSASRPQDRQFILSSKKLLLSDSGFYLCAWSVLGFPGYTFGSGTRLTVV.

The gene calls are TRBV29-1 and TRBJ2-1; TRBD2 matches at 10 bases. CDR3 length: 14 amino acids. Looked up from germline, CDR1 is SQVTM and CDR2 is ANQGSEA. J lost 9 bases, V lost 4 bases, and 9 bases had no gene match. The CDR3 DNA follows: TGCAGCGTTGGATTTTCTAGCGGGGGCGGTGAGCAGTTCTTC. It specifies CSVGFSSGGGEQFF.

V usage is TRBV5-4 and J usage is TRBJ1-6; maybe TRBD1 (6 bases). The CDR3 is 14 residues long. Germline CDR1 is SGHNT and CDR2 is YYREEE (reference sequence). The V and J ends lost 0 bases and 7 bases respectively, with 8 bases between them. The CDR3 loop is CASSLATGNSPLHF. For the CDR3, the DNA is TGTGCCAGCAGCTTGGCTACAGGGAATTCACCCCTCCACTTT.

The chain links TRBV5-1 to TRBJ2-3, with D tentatively TRBD2 (5 bases). Germline CDR1 and CDR2: SGHRS and YFSETQ. Between the trimmed V and J ends, which lost 0 bases and 0 bases, there was a span of 5 bases. The CDR3 is 14 residues long. The CDR3 region has the DNA TGCGCCAGCAGCTTGGGACTAAGCACAGATACGCAGTATTTT. The encoded protein is CASSLGLSTDTQYF.

The chain uses TRBV29-1 and TRBJ2-7, with D perhaps assigned TRBD1 or TRBD2 (5 bases each). Germline CDR1 SQVTM, CDR2 ANQGSEA. The CDR3 sequence is 13 residues long. V lost 7 bases to trimming and J lost 7 bases, with 20 bases between them. The CDR3 bases are TGCAGCGCACGGGACCGACCCTCGGGGGAGCAGTACTTC. Amino acids: CSARDRPSGEQYF.

This clone came up a few times. The chain has TRBV4-1 and TRBJ1-1; D is ambiguous. Trimming pared 3 bases from V and 6 bases from J, leaving 14 bases between. CDR3 length equals 14 residues. Germline V CDR1 and CDR2: MGHRA, YSYEKL. The DNA for the CDR3 is TGCGCCAGCAGCCAGCCACAAAAGAGTCCTGAAGCTTTCTTT. Amino acid sequence: CASSQPQKSPEAFF.

The rearrangement links TRBV4-2 to TRBJ1-4; the D is unclear. The V gene lost 4 bases and the J gene lost 3 bases, with 18 bases spanning the gap. CDR3 length: 17 amino acids. Germline assignment: CDR1 LGHNA and CDR2 YNFKEQ. The CDR3 spells CASSPSPANSPNEKLFF. The CDR3 DNA is TGTGCCAGCAGCCCCTCCCCCGCGAACAGTCCTAATGAAAAACTGTTTTTT.

This chain links TRBV13 with TRBJ2-1; TRBD1 agrees at 10 bases. CDR3 size: 13 residues. Germline V gene lookup returns CDR1 PRHDT and CDR2 FYEKMQ (reference sequence). V shed 5 bases, J shed 9 bases, and the junction held 4 bases outside the gene matches. In nucleotides, the CDR3 is TGTGCCAGCAGCAGACAGGGGGCGGGTGAGCAGTTCTTC. It is translated as CASSRQGAGEQFF.

The rearrangement links TRBV7-7 to TRBJ1-1; 8 bases agree with TRBD1. The CDR3 totals 15 residues. Germline loops: CDR1 SSHAT, CDR2 FNYEAQ (reference sequence). With 4 bases clipped from V and 5 bases from J, the junction kept 9 bases outside the gene matches. The CDR3 sequence: CASSWDRQVRTEAFF. Here the CDR3 DNA reads TGTGCCAGCAGCTGGGACAGGCAAGTACGAACTGAAGCTTTCTTT.

The V and J genes are TRBV5-5 and TRBJ2-7, with D possibly called TRBD1 or TRBD2 (5 bases each). V lost 4 bases to trimming and J lost 7 bases, with 27 bases between them. The V gene's germline CDR1 is SGHKS and CDR2 YYEKEE (reference sequence). The CDR3 loop spans 17 amino acids. CDR3 bases: TGTGCCAGCAGCGTATTCCCTTATGGGGACCTTGCTACTGAGCAGTACTTC. It yields the protein CASSVFPYGDLATEQYF.

This clone was observed once. CDR3 in DNA: TGTGCCAGCAGCTTAGTCTTCGGCGGGTTAGCAGATACGCAGTATTTT. Protein product: CASSLVFGGLADTQYF. The rearrangement joins TRBV11-3 to TRBJ2-3, with D maybe TRBD2 (5 bases). V lost 1 base, J lost 4 bases, and 15 bases lay in between. The CDR3 has 16 amino acids. Germline CDR1 and CDR2: SGHNT and YENEEA.

The chain is built from TRBV2 and TRBJ2-5; D not resolved. The CDR3 loop spans 13 amino acids. Trimming removed 10 bases from V and 3 bases from J, with 15 bases in between. Germline values: CDR1 SNHLY, CDR2 FYNNEI. The CDR3 DNA is TGTGCCAACAAACGGAACCGTGAAGAGACCCAGTACTTC. Translation: CANKRNREETQYF.